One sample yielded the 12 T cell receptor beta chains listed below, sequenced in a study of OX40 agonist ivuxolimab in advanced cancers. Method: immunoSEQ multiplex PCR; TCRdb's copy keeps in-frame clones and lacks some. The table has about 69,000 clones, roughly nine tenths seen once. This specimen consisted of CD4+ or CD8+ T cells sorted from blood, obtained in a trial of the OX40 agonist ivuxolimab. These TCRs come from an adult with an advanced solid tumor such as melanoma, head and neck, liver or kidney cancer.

The chain's CDR3 is CASSPYTNEKLFF. As DNA, the CDR3 is TGTGCCAGCAGTCCATACACTAATGAAAAACTGTTTTTT. This rearrangement joins TRBV27 to TRBJ1-4; D remains unclear. CDR3 length equals 13 residues. Per germline, CDR1 MNHEY and CDR2 SMNVEV (reference sequence). The V and J ends lost 5 bases and 2 bases respectively, with 6 bases between them.

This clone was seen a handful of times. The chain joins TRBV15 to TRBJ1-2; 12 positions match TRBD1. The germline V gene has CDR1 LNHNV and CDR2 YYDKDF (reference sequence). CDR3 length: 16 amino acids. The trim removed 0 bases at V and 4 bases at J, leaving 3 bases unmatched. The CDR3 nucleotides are TGTGCCACCAGCAGAGAAGGGACAGGGGGCCGCTATGGCTACACCTTC. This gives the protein CATSREGTGGRYGYTF.

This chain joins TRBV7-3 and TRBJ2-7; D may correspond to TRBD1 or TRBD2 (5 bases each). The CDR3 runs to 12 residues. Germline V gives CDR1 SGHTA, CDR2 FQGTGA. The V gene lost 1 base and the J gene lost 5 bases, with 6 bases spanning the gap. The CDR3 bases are TGTGCCAGCAGCTTAATGGGGGACGAGCAGTACTTC. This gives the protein CASSLMGDEQYF. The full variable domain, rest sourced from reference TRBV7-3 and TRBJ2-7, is GAGVSQTPSNKVTEKGKYVELRCDPISGHTALYWYRQSLGQGPEFLIYFQGTGAADDSGLPNDRFFAVRPEGSVSTLKIQRTERGDSAVYLCASSLMGDEQYFGPGTRLTVT.

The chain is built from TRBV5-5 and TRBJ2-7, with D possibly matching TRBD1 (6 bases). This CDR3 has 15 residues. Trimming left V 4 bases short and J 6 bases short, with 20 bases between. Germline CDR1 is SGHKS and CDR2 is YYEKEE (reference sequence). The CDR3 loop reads CASSLMTTGEAEQYF. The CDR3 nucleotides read TGTGCCAGCAGCCTAATGACGACAGGTGAGGCCGAGCAGTACTTC.

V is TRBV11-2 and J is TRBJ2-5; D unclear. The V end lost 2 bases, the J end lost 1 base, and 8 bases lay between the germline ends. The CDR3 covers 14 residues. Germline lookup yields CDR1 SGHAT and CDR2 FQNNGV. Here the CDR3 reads CASSLQLGQETQYF. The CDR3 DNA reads TGTGCCAGCAGCTTACAGTTGGGCCAAGAGACCCAGTACTTC.

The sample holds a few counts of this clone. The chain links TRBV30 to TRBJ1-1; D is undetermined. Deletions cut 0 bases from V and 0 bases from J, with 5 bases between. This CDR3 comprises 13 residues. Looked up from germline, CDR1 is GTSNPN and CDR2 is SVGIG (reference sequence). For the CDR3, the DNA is TGTGCCTGGAGTGTCCGGTTGAACACTGAAGCTTTCTTT. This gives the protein CAWSVRLNTEAFF.

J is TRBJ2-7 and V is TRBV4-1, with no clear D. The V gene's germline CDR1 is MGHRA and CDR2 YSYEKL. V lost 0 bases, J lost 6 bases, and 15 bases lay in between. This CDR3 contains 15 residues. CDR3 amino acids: CASSQDPEISFEQYF. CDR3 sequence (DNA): TGCGCCAGCAGCCAAGATCCCGAGATCTCTTTCGAGCAGTACTTC.

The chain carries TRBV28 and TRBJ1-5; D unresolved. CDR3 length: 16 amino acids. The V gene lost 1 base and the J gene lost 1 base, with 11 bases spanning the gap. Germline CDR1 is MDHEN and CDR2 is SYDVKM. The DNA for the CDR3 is TGTGCCAGCAGTTTATCGCCAAGGTGGAGCAATCAGCCCCAGCATTTT. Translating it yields CASSLSPRWSNQPQHF.

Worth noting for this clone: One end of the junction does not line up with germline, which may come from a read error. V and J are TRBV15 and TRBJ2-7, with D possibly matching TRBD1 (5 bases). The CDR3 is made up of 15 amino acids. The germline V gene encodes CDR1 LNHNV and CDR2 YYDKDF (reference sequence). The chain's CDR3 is CATSREQDRRYGQYF. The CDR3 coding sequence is TGTGCCACCAGCAGAGAACAGGATCGTCGCTACGGGCAGTACTTC.

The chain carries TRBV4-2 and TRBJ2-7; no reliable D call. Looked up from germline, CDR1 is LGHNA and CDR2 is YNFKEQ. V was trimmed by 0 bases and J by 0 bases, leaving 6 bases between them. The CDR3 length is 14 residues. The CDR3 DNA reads TGTGCCAGCAGCCAAGAACTTTTCTCCTACGAGCAGTACTTC. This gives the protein CASSQELFSYEQYF.

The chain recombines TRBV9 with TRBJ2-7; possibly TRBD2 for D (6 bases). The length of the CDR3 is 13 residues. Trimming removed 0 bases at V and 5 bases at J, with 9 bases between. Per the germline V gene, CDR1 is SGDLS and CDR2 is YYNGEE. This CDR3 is CASSVGGGHEQYF. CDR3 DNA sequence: TGTGCCAGCAGCGTAGGTGGAGGGCACGAGCAGTACTTC.

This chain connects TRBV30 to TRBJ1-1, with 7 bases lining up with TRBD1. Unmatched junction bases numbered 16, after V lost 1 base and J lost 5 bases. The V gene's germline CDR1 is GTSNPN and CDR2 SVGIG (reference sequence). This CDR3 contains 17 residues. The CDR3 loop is CAWSEPPPTGRRTEAFF. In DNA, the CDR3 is TGTGCCTGGAGTGAACCCCCGCCGACAGGGAGAAGGACTGAAGCTTTCTTT.